These 5 T cell receptor beta chains came from one sample sequenced in a study of shared clonotypes between healthy human individuals. Generated by immunoSEQ multiplex PCR, the TCRdb table keeps only in-frame clones and is missing some. The data hold some 2 million clones, with roughly 96% observed a single time. Specimen: naive CD4+ T cells sorted from blood. The subset is: CD45RA+ positively selected. The receptor set was obtained from a man in his late teens or twenties in good health.

The chain is built from TRBV14 and TRBJ2-5; 7 bases fit TRBD1. The CDR3 consists of 16 residues. Unmatched junction bases numbered 10, after V lost 2 bases and J lost 4 bases. The germline V gene encodes CDR1 SGHDN and CDR2 FVKESK. CDR3 bases: TGTGCCAGCAGCCAATTGGGGCAAGGGGGCGCAGAGACCCAGTACTTC. This encodes CASSQLGQGGAETQYF.

As concerns this clone: A much larger clone is a single base away; this may be a read error. J is TRBJ1-6 and V is TRBV18; no definite D call. Germline assignment: CDR1 KGHSH and CDR2 LQKENI. The CDR3 extends over 15 amino acids. CDR3 bases: TGTGCCAGCTCACCGCCCGAGGGCTATAGTTCACCCCTCCACTTT. It is translated as CASSPPEGYSSPLHF.

This rearrangement joins TRBV6-1 to TRBJ1-2, with 7 bases fitting TRBD1. V trimming: 5 bases; J trimming: 4 bases; junction bases outside the gene matches: 1. This CDR3 comprises 12 residues. CDR1 and CDR2 from the germline V gene are MNHNS and SASEGT. The CDR3 region is CASSTGVYGYTF. The CDR3 DNA reads TGTGCCAGCAGTACAGGGGTCTATGGCTACACCTTC.

This clone was seen a few times. The J gene is TRBJ1-6, the V gene TRBV6-5; 8 bases agree with TRBD1. The CDR3 consists of 13 residues. V gave up 5 bases and J gave up 11 bases; unmatched junction bases: 5. Germline V CDR1 and CDR2: MNHEY, SVGAGI. This CDR3 is CASSLWTGTPLHF. The CDR3 bases are TGTGCCAGCAGTCTGTGGACAGGGACACCCCTCCACTTT.

The CDR3 protein is CSVGGQGFGYTF. The CDR3 DNA sequence: TGCAGCGTTGGTGGACAGGGCTTTGGCTACACCTTC. The chain uses TRBV29-1 and TRBJ1-2, with 8 positions matching TRBD1. Germline CDR1 SQVTM, CDR2 ANQGSEA. The J segment lost 7 bases and the V segment lost 4 bases, leaving 5 bases of the junction unmatched. CDR3 length equals 12 residues.